This TCR beta chain was sequenced in a study of T-cell memory formation after mild COVID-19 (dated by TCRdb to the early 2020s). General notes on the study: Most TCR sequence clusters were specific to one of the two donors. Longitudinal TCRalpha and TCRbeta repertoire sequencing tracked T-cell clones expanding and contracting after mild COVID-19 in a couple of donors. Two young, previously healthy adult volunteers, one female and one male, were included in the cohort. Paper-wide results and their limitations: The study included only a couple of mild cases, and larger cohorts that include severe cases with pre-infection samples were judged to be necessary. SARS-CoV-2 specificity of the second-wave clones peaking on day 37 was not confirmed. The detection of some responding clones in pre-infection memory suggests that pre-existing cross-reactive memory T cells joined the SARS-CoV-2 response. From day 15 to 85, contracting clones showed balanced CD4/CD8 phenotypes, whereas a second wave of clones that expanded from day 15 to 37 leaned towards CD4+. Contracting CD4+ clones appeared mostly in the CM and EM memory subsets, whereas CD8+ clones were enriched in EMRA.

The germline V gene supplies CDR1 LGHNA and CDR2 YNFKEQ. The trim is 2 bases for V and 4 bases for J, with a gap of 14 bases between the germline ends. The CDR3 sequence holds 15 residues, the cysteine and phenylalanine included. Of the read, only the CDR3 DNA is kept; its 45 bases are in frame from base 1. A note on this clonotype: Its target antigen remains unknown. No per-base quality is available; no much larger clone lies one base away.

The instrument given in TCRdb is Illumina NovaSeq 6000. TCRalpha and TCRbeta cDNA libraries were constructed by 5'RACE with constant-segment primers, with sample barcodes and unique molecular identifiers being introduced. Trizol reagent was used to extract RNA from every sample. Library amplification was performed in two PCR steps, and a second sample barcode and Illumina TruSeq adapters were introduced in the second step. The libraries were sequenced on an Illumina NovaSeq using 2 x 150 bp paired-end reads. On the authors' methods: Demultiplexing of reads and collapsing into UMI-guided consensus sequences were performed with migec v1.2.7. Using mixcr v2.1.11, UMI consensuses were aligned to TRA and TRB V and J templates and then assembled into clonotypes. Expanded or contracted clonotypes were those called significant by both edgeR and NoisET, with noise models trained on biological replicates. For edgeR calls, the thresholds were a false discovery rate-adjusted p below 0.01 and a log2 fold-change of 1. PCA with hierarchical clustering of max-normalized trajectories of the 1000 most abundant clonotypes was used as exploratory dynamics analysis. Separately sequenced CD4+ and CD8+ repertoires were used to assign the CD4 or CD8 phenotype of responding clones. TCRdb took the public reads, trimmed them with fastp at Q25, ran MiXCR for clone calling and kept in-frame beta chains. Rows with a matching CDR3 protein are joined into one entry that keeps the most common DNA and genes. The authors' filters were not applied to this entry. Within this sample are around 340,000 distinct CDR3 sequences, with 20% to 25% of them counted one time only. Together, the top ten hold 12% of the sample.

PBMCs were isolated by Ficoll-Paque density gradient centrifugation. This sequence originates from an adult woman who had mild COVID-19 (a few samples of this study predate the infection). The sample titles of this study are shuffled in the database, so cell type and time point are left out; the donor was told from shared clones. The receptor chain draws on TRBV4-2 and TRBJ1-1; the D gene is perhaps TRBD1, on 6 matching bases. The sequencing input was PBMCs or a T cell subset sorted from them (not recorded which). The nucleotide sequence reads TGTGCCAGCAGCCAAAACCCCTGGGGGCCCACTGAAGCTTTCTTT. The encoded protein is CASSQNPWGPTEAFF.